This TCR beta chain derives from a study of early T cells in non-severe SARS-CoV-2 infection. Germline V lookup: CDR1 DFQATT, CDR2 SNEGSKA (reference sequence). CDR3 length: 12 residues. The germline V and J ends were trimmed by 0 bases and 3 bases, with 3 bases remaining between them. Researchers attached unique molecular identifiers to individual cDNA molecules. TCRdb redid the calling of the 5' RACE reads with MiXCR, one entry per CDR3 protein. Of fewer than 70,000 distinct CDR3 sequences in the sample, 10% to 15% were seen once. This clonotype was recorded at least ten times. Sequencing used whole blood. This rearrangement joins TRBV20-1 to TRBJ1-5; unclear D gene. This clonotype was obtained from an adult who was a healthcare worker with PCR-confirmed SARS-CoV-2 infection or an uninfected control (not recorded which). For the CDR3, the DNA is TGCAGTGCTAGAGACAACAATCAGCCCCAGCATTTT. It yields the protein CSARDNNQPQHF.